A selection of T cell receptor beta chains follows, all from one sample in a study of blood T cells in healthy people across ages. TCRdb reanalysed the 5' RACE reads using MiXCR and keeps one entry per CDR3 protein. Of about 1.4 million distinct CDR3 sequences listed, roughly 59% are singletons. Sequencing was carried out using blood. Receptor source: a man aged 18 to 30 in good health. The CDR3 runs from the conserved cysteine through the conserved F or W. D genes are given only for firm matches. Clone size is stated in some rows and not others, as once, few, many or a class when expanded.

V gene: TRBV7-2
clone size: .
D gene: .
CDR3 length: 14
J gene: TRBJ1-4
CDR3 protein: CASSAPGPNEKLFF
CDR3 DNA: TGTGCCAGCAGCGCCCCAGGGCCTAATGAAAAACTGTTTTTT

V gene: TRBV6-1
clone size: .
D gene: .
CDR3 length: 18
J gene: TRBJ2-3
CDR3 protein: CASSGVGLRFLPTDTQYF
CDR3 DNA: TGTGCCAGCAGTGGCGTCGGTTTGCGGTTCCTCCCCACAGATACGCAGTATTTT

V gene: TRBV7-6
clone size: .
D gene: .
CDR3 length: 14
J gene: TRBJ2-7
CDR3 protein: CASSLVQEDYEQYF
CDR3 DNA: TGTGCCAGCAGCTTAGTGCAGGAGGACTACGAGCAGTACTTC

V gene: TRBV12-3/TRBV12-4
clone size: .
D gene: .
CDR3 length: 15
J gene: TRBJ2-2
CDR3 protein: CASSFAVITTGELFF
CDR3 DNA: TGTGCCAGCAGTTTTGCAGTAATTACCACCGGGGAGCTGTTTTTT

V gene: TRBV20-1
clone size: few
D gene: .
CDR3 length: 13
J gene: TRBJ1-2
CDR3 protein: CSASDYLGYGYTF
CDR3 DNA: TGCAGTGCATCCGACTATTTGGGCTATGGCTACACCTTC

V gene: TRBV7-9
clone size: .
D gene: .
CDR3 length: 15
J gene: TRBJ1-1
CDR3 protein: CASSVDYPMNTEAFF
CDR3 DNA: TGTGCCAGCAGCGTTGATTACCCCATGAACACTGAAGCTTTCTTT

V gene: TRBV5-1
clone size: .
D gene: TRBD2
CDR3 length: 17
J gene: TRBJ2-3
CDR3 protein: CASSPHMTSAFTDTQYF
CDR3 DNA: TGCGCCAGCAGCCCACATATGACTAGCGCCTTCACAGATACGCAGTATTTT

V gene: TRBV7-9
clone size: once
D gene: TRBD1
CDR3 length: 17
J gene: TRBJ2-3
CDR3 protein: CASSLVFDRANTDTQYF
CDR3 DNA: TGTGCCAGCAGCTTAGTCTTCGACAGGGCCAACACAGATACGCAGTATTTT

V gene: TRBV29-1
clone size: once
D gene: .
CDR3 length: 12
J gene: TRBJ1-1
CDR3 protein: CSVEDQEPEAFF
CDR3 DNA: TGCAGCGTTGAAGATCAAGAGCCTGAAGCTTTCTTT

V gene: TRBV6-2/TRBV6-3
clone size: .
D gene: .
CDR3 length: 13
J gene: TRBJ2-3
CDR3 protein: CASSRPDRDTQYF
CDR3 DNA: TGTGCCAGCAGTCGACCGGATCGAGATACGCAGTATTTT

V gene: TRBV4-1
clone size: .
D gene: .
CDR3 length: 17
J gene: TRBJ2-3
CDR3 protein: CASSQDRGTSFPDTQYF
CDR3 DNA: TGCGCCAGCAGCCAAGATCGGGGAACTAGCTTCCCAGATACGCAGTATTTT

V gene: TRBV7-8
clone size: .
D gene: TRBD1
CDR3 length: 17
J gene: TRBJ1-2
CDR3 protein: CASSPMRDRGFFYGYTF
CDR3 DNA: TGTGCCAGCAGCCCCATGAGGGACAGGGGGTTTTTCTATGGCTACACCTTC

V gene: TRBV5-1
clone size: .
D gene: TRBD2
CDR3 length: 15
J gene: TRBJ2-1
CDR3 protein: CASSPSSGAGNEQFF
CDR3 DNA: TGCGCCAGCAGCCCTTCTAGCGGAGCGGGGAATGAGCAGTTCTTC

V gene: TRBV29-1
clone size: .
D gene: .
CDR3 length: 14
J gene: TRBJ2-6
CDR3 protein: CSVREGSGANVLTF
CDR3 DNA: TGCAGCGTTCGTGAGGGATCTGGGGCCAACGTCCTGACTTTC

V gene: TRBV4-2
clone size: .
D gene: .
CDR3 length: 15
J gene: TRBJ1-1
CDR3 protein: CASSQASAAQPGAFF
CDR3 DNA: TGTGCCAGCAGCCAAGCGTCGGCAGCCCAGCCCGGAGCTTTCTTT

V gene: TRBV25-1
clone size: few
D gene: .
CDR3 length: 12
J gene: TRBJ2-7
CDR3 protein: CASRGRIYEQYF
CDR3 DNA: TGTGCCAGCAGGGGACGGATCTACGAGCAGTACTTC

V gene: TRBV4-2
clone size: many
D gene: TRBD1
CDR3 length: 14
J gene: TRBJ1-1
CDR3 protein: CASSPTGGLGEAFF
CDR3 DNA: TGTGCCAGCAGCCCAACAGGGGGCCTGGGTGAAGCTTTCTTT

V gene: TRBV20-1
clone size: once
D gene: .
CDR3 length: 11
J gene: TRBJ1-1
CDR3 protein: CSARPLAEAFF
CDR3 DNA: TGCAGTGCTAGGCCCCTCGCCGAAGCTTTCTTT

V gene: TRBV28
clone size: few
D gene: TRBD1
CDR3 length: 14
J gene: TRBJ1-2
CDR3 protein: CASRTTGSNYGYTF
CDR3 DNA: TGTGCCAGCAGGACGACAGGGTCTAACTATGGCTACACCTTC

V gene: TRBV5-1
clone size: .
D gene: TRBD2
CDR3 length: 15
J gene: TRBJ2-5
CDR3 protein: CASSRLGTSMETQYF
CDR3 DNA: TGCGCCAGCAGCCGGTTAGGGACTAGCATGGAGACCCAGTACTTC

V gene: TRBV10-2
clone size: .
D gene: TRBD2
CDR3 length: 12
J gene: TRBJ2-1
CDR3 protein: CASSEPGGEQFF
CDR3 DNA: TGCGCCAGCAGTGAGCCGGGGGGTGAGCAGTTCTTC

V gene: TRBV6-2/TRBV6-3
clone size: .
D gene: .
CDR3 length: 14
J gene: TRBJ1-5
CDR3 protein: CASSDSEYNQPQHF
CDR3 DNA: TGTGCCAGCAGTGACTCGGAGTACAATCAGCCCCAGCATTTT

V gene: TRBV2
clone size: .
D gene: .
CDR3 length: 11
J gene: TRBJ2-7
CDR3 protein: CASSAPGVQYF
CDR3 DNA: TGTGCCAGCAGTGCCCCGGGAGTGCAGTACTTC

V gene: TRBV6-5
clone size: .
D gene: TRBD1
CDR3 length: 14
J gene: TRBJ2-5
CDR3 protein: CASSYGTVQETQYF
CDR3 DNA: TGTGCCAGCAGTTACGGGACAGTACAAGAGACCCAGTACTTC

V gene: TRBV9
clone size: few
D gene: .
CDR3 length: 14
J gene: TRBJ2-3
CDR3 protein: CASSVVSSRDTQYF
CDR3 DNA: TGTGCCAGCAGCGTAGTAAGTAGCAGGGATACGCAGTATTTT

V gene: TRBV6-6
clone size: .
D gene: .
CDR3 length: 17
J gene: TRBJ1-2
CDR3 protein: CASSYSSIGTYFSGYTF
CDR3 DNA: TGTGCCAGCAGTTATTCCTCCATCGGGACGTATTTCAGCGGCTACACCTTC

V gene: TRBV6-5
clone size: few
D gene: .
CDR3 length: 15
J gene: TRBJ1-1
CDR3 protein: CASSWSGGENTEAFF
CDR3 DNA: TGTGCCAGCAGTTGGTCGGGGGGCGAGAACACTGAAGCTTTCTTT

V gene: TRBV6-5
clone size: .
D gene: TRBD2
CDR3 length: 14
J gene: TRBJ2-3
CDR3 protein: CASSVAGEPDTQYF
CDR3 DNA: TGTGCCAGCAGTGTAGCGGGAGAGCCAGATACGCAGTATTTT

V gene: TRBV20-1
clone size: .
D gene: .
CDR3 length: 15
J gene: TRBJ2-7
CDR3 protein: CSARDRTTGTGEQYF
CDR3 DNA: TGCAGTGCTAGAGATCGTACGACAGGTACGGGCGAGCAGTACTTC

V gene: TRBV21-1
clone size: .
D gene: .
CDR3 length: 18
J gene: TRBJ2-7
CDR3 protein: CASSKEVTSTQESYEQYF
CDR3 DNA: TGTGCCAGCAGCAAAGAGGTTACCTCGACCCAGGAGTCCTACGAGCAGTACTTC

V gene: TRBV7-9
clone size: .
D gene: .
CDR3 length: 14
J gene: TRBJ2-7
CDR3 protein: CASSPTTASYEQYF
CDR3 DNA: TGTGCCAGCAGCCCCACGACAGCCTCCTACGAGCAGTACTTC

V gene: TRBV9
clone size: .
D gene: TRBD2
CDR3 length: 20
J gene: TRBJ2-1
CDR3 protein: CASSVGGTSGGGFPYNEQFF
CDR3 DNA: TGTGCCAGCAGCGTAGGGGGAACTAGCGGGGGGGGGTTCCCCTACAATGAGCAGTTCTTC

V gene: TRBV27
clone size: .
D gene: .
CDR3 length: 14
J gene: TRBJ1-1
CDR3 protein: CASSPMYKNTEAFF
CDR3 DNA: TGTGCCAGCAGTCCAATGTACAAGAACACTGAAGCTTTCTTT

V gene: TRBV6-5
clone size: .
D gene: TRBD2
CDR3 length: 17
J gene: TRBJ2-3
CDR3 protein: CASSYSWTSGGPDTQYF
CDR3 DNA: TGTGCCAGCAGTTACTCGTGGACTAGCGGGGGGCCAGATACGCAGTATTTT

V gene: TRBV5-6
clone size: .
D gene: .
CDR3 length: 15
J gene: TRBJ2-6
CDR3 protein: CASSRGYSGANVLTF
CDR3 DNA: TGTGCCAGCAGCCGCGGATACTCTGGGGCCAACGTCCTGACTTTC

V gene: TRBV7-6
clone size: .
D gene: .
CDR3 length: 14
J gene: TRBJ2-1
CDR3 protein: CASSLGGLSSEQFF
CDR3 DNA: TGTGCCAGCAGCTTAGGGGGATTATCGTCTGAGCAGTTCTTC

V gene: TRBV19
clone size: .
D gene: TRBD2
CDR3 length: 18
J gene: TRBJ2-3
CDR3 protein: CASTSNGGTSGVTDTQYF
CDR3 DNA: TGTGCCAGTACCTCCAATGGGGGGACTAGCGGAGTCACAGATACGCAGTATTTT

V gene: TRBV20-1
clone size: .
D gene: .
CDR3 length: 12
J gene: TRBJ1-1
CDR3 protein: CSASEARTLAFF
CDR3 DNA: TGCAGTGCCAGCGAAGCCCGGACGTTAGCTTTCTTT

V gene: TRBV5-1
clone size: .
D gene: TRBD2
CDR3 length: 15
J gene: TRBJ2-3
CDR3 protein: CARATSGGVRGTQYF
CDR3 DNA: TGCGCCAGAGCGACTAGCGGGGGGGTCCGTGGTACGCAGTATTTT

V gene: TRBV6-2/TRBV6-3
clone size: few
D gene: .
CDR3 length: 12
J gene: TRBJ2-7
CDR3 protein: CASSPLFYEQYF
CDR3 DNA: TGTGCCAGCAGTCCCCTTTTCTACGAGCAGTACTTC

V gene: TRBV20-1
clone size: .
D gene: TRBD1
CDR3 length: 14
J gene: TRBJ2-1
CDR3 protein: CSALTGNSYNEQFF
CDR3 DNA: TGCAGTGCTTTGACAGGGAACTCCTACAATGAGCAGTTCTTC

V gene: TRBV4-2
clone size: .
D gene: TRBD2
CDR3 length: 16
J gene: TRBJ2-3
CDR3 protein: CASSRTSGDRTDTQYF
CDR3 DNA: TGTGCCAGCAGCCGGACTAGCGGAGACCGCACAGATACGCAGTATTTT

V gene: TRBV4-1
clone size: .
D gene: TRBD2
CDR3 length: 17
J gene: TRBJ2-1
CDR3 protein: CASSRGLAEIPGNEQFF
CDR3 DNA: TGCGCCAGCAGCCGTGGACTAGCGGAGATCCCGGGCAATGAGCAGTTCTTC

V gene: TRBV5-5
clone size: .
D gene: TRBD1
CDR3 length: 15
J gene: TRBJ1-1
CDR3 protein: CASRGAYRGNTEAFF
CDR3 DNA: TGTGCCAGCAGGGGAGCCTACAGGGGCAACACTGAAGCTTTCTTT

V gene: TRBV9
clone size: few
D gene: .
CDR3 length: 12
J gene: TRBJ1-2
CDR3 protein: CASSGSGVGYTF
CDR3 DNA: TGTGCCAGCAGCGGCTCAGGGGTAGGCTACACCTTC